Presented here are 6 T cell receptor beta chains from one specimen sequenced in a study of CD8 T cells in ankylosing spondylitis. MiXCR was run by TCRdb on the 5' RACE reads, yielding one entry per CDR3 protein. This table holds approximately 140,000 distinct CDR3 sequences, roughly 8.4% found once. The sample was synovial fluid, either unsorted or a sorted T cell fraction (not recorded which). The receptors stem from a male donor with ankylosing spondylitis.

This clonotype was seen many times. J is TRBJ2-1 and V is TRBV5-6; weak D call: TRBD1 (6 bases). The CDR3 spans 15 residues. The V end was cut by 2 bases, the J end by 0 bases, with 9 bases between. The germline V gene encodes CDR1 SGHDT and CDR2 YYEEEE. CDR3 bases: TGTGCCAGCAGCTTCTTGGGGGCCTCCTACAATGAGCAGTTCTTC. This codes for CASSFLGASYNEQFF.

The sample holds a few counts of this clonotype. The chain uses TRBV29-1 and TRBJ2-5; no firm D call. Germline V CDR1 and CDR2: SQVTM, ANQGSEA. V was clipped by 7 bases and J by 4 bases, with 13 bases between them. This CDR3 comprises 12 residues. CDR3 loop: CSAGWFGETQYF. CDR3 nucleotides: TGCAGCGCTGGTTGGTTTGGAGAGACCCAGTACTTC. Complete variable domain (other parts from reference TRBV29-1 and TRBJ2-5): SAVISQKPSRDICQRGTSLTIQCQVDSQVTMMFWYRQQPGQSLTLIATANQGSEATYESGFVIDKFPISRPNLTFSTLTVSNMSPEDSSIYLCSAGWFGETQYFGPGTRLLVL.

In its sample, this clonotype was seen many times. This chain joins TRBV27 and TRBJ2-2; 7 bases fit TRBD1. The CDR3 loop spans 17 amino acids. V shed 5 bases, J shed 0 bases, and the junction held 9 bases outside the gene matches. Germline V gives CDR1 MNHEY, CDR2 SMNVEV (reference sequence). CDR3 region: CASSPTRTGANTGELFF. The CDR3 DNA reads TGTGCCAGCAGTCCCACTAGGACAGGCGCGAACACCGGGGAGCTGTTTTTT.

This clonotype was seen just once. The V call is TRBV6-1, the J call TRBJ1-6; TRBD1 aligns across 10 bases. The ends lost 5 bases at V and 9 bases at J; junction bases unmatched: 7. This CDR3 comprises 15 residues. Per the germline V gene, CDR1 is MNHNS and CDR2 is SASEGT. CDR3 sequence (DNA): TGTGCCAGCAGTCTAGTGGGGACAGGGGTTTCACCCCTCCACTTT. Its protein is CASSLVGTGVSPLHF.

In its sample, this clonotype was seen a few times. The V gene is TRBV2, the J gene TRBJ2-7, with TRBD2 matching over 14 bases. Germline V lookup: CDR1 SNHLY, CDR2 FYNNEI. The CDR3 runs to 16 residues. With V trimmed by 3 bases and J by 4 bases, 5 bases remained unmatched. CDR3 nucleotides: TGTGCCAGCAGTGAGGGACTAGCGGGGGTTGTTTACGAGCAGTACTTC. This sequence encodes CASSEGLAGVVYEQYF.

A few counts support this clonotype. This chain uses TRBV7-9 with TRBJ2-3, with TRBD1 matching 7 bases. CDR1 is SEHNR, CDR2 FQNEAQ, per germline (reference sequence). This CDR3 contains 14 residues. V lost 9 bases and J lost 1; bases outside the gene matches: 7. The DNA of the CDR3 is TGTGCCAGTCCTACAGGGGAAGGCACAGATACGCAGTATTTT. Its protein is CASPTGEGTDTQYF.